One and the same sample provided the 12 T cell receptor beta chains below, sequenced in a study of long-term antiretroviral therapy in people with HIV (dated by TCRdb to 2021 to 2024). Sequencing of the TRB variable region was done with the immunoSEQ hsTCRB v3.0 assay at survey level resolution. TCRdb holds this immuneACCESS table with in-frame rearrangements only. Some clones are missing; in checked studies, unresolved V genes explain under half, and the rest has no known cause. The sample table records under 20,000 clones; approximately 79% of these occur just once. More than 10% of the sample is in the top ten clones. Sample: unsorted PBMCs, taken 2.3 years after starting antiretroviral therapy. Source of these receptors: a woman aged 40 to 55 with HIV.

This chain connects TRBV14 to TRBJ1-3; D is ambiguous. Deletions cut 11 bases from V and 0 bases from J, with 5 bases between. CDR1 and CDR2 (germline): SGHDN, FVKESK. This CDR3 comprises 11 residues. The CDR3 here is CAGLSGNTIYF. CDR3 coding DNA: TGTGCCGGGCTCTCTGGAAACACCATATATTTT.

This chain joins TRBV5-6 and TRBJ2-1; D is undetermined. V lost 7 bases and J lost 5, with 10 bases in between. There are 12 residues in the CDR3. Germline-derived CDR1 and CDR2 are SGHDT and YYEEEE. CDR3 loop: CASGLYDNEQFF. The CDR3 nucleotides read TGTGCCAGCGGCCTATACGACAATGAGCAGTTCTTC.

The J gene is TRBJ1-2, the V gene TRBV4-3; possibly TRBD1 for D (5 bases). CDR1 and CDR2 from the germline V gene are LGHNA and YSLEER. The V end was cut by 0 bases, the J end by 2 bases, with 7 bases between. CDR3 size: 14 residues. The CDR3 DNA reads as TGCGCCAGCAGCCAAGACAGGGCCAACTATGGCTACACCTTC. The encoded protein is CASSQDRANYGYTF.

CDR3 nucleotide sequence: TGTGCCAGTAGGCCCAGGGATCGGGGCTACACCTTC. As protein: CASRPRDRGYTF. The chain carries TRBV19 and TRBJ1-2; perhaps TRBD1 as D (5 bases). Germline assignment: CDR1 LNHDA and CDR2 SQIVND (reference sequence). The CDR3 sequence is 12 residues long. Between the trimmed V and J ends, which lost 6 bases and 8 bases, there was a span of 13 bases.

The chain recombines TRBV9 with TRBJ2-6, with D unresolved. This CDR3 has 16 amino acids. Per the germline V gene, CDR1 is SGDLS and CDR2 is YYNGEE. With 0 bases removed from V and 0 bases from J, the gap between germline ends came to 7 bases. CDR3 DNA: TGTGCCAGCAGCGTAGGGGTGACCTCTGGGGCCAACGTCCTGACTTTC. It codes for CASSVGVTSGANVLTF.

The chain uses TRBV7-7 and TRBJ2-3; the match to TRBD1 covers 7 bases. The CDR3 extends over 15 amino acids. The V and J ends lost 5 bases and 1 base, in that order; junction bases with no gene match: 6. Germline CDR1 is SSHAT and CDR2 is FNYEAQ (reference sequence). The CDR3 DNA sequence: TGTGCCAGCAGCCTGACAGGGATGGGCACAGATACGCAGTATTTT. Translated: CASSLTGMGTDTQYF. Full variable domain (rest looked up from reference TRBV7-7 and TRBJ2-3): GAGVSQSPRYKVTKRGQDVTLRCDPISSHATLYWYQQALGQGPEFLTYFNYEAQPDKSGLPSDRFSAERPEGSISTLTIQRTEQRDSAMYRCASSLTGMGTDTQYFGPGTRLTVL.

This chain links TRBV14 with TRBJ2-7, with 9 bases aligning to TRBD2. The length of the CDR3 is 13 residues. After removal of 4 bases from V and 6 bases from J, the junction contained 4 bases not matched to a gene. Germline CDR1 is SGHDN and CDR2 is FVKESK. The CDR3 loop reads CASSLAGASEQYF. The CDR3 DNA follows: TGTGCCAGCAGCCTAGCGGGGGCTAGCGAGCAGTACTTC.

This clone appeared once. This chain's CDR3 is CASSQDRGTHYGYTF. CDR3 in DNA: TGTGCCAGCAGCCAGGACAGGGGTACGCACTATGGCTACACCTTC. The rearrangement uses TRBV5-6 and TRBJ1-2; TRBD1 matches 9 bases. V gave up 4 bases and J gave up 3 bases; unmatched junction bases: 7. The V gene's germline CDR1 is SGHDT and CDR2 YYEEEE. This CDR3 has 15 residues.

The DNA for the CDR3 is TGTGCCAGCAGCTTAGGTTGGGACACGGCCCACGAGCAGTACTTC. It specifies CASSLGWDTAHEQYF. V gene TRBV7-9 combines with J gene TRBJ2-7, with D perhaps matching TRBD1 (6 bases). This CDR3 is 15 amino acids long. Deletions cut 1 base from V and 5 bases from J, with 15 bases between. From germline, CDR1 is SEHNR and CDR2 FQNEAQ (reference sequence).

The V call is TRBV5-6, the J call TRBJ2-1, with D possibly called TRBD1 or TRBD2 (5 bases each). V dropped 5 bases and J dropped 7 bases, with 22 bases sitting between them. Germline V gene lookup returns CDR1 SGHDT and CDR2 YYEEEE. The CDR3 runs 16 residues. The CDR3 is CASSKEVSGPGNEQFF. In DNA, the CDR3 is TGTGCCAGCAGTAAGGAAGTTTCGGGACCGGGGAATGAGCAGTTCTTC.

The chain links TRBV5-4 to TRBJ1-2, with a tentative D call TRBD1 (6 bases). This CDR3 has 16 residues. Germline CDR1 SGHNT, CDR2 YYREEE (reference sequence). Trimming took 1 base from V and 5 from J, leaving 18 bases between them. Written as DNA, the CDR3 is TGTGCCAGCAGCTTGTTGGGGGCGGCAGCCGATTATGGCTACACCTTC. Its translation is CASSLLGAAADYGYTF. Together with reference TRBV5-4 and TRBJ1-2, the CDR3 gives the full variable domain: ETGVTQSPTHLIKTRGQQVTLRCSSQSGHNTVSWYQQALGQGPQFIFQYYREEENGRGNFPPRFSGLQFPNYSSELNVNALELDDSALYLCASSLLGAAADYGYTFGSGTRLTVV.

The V call is TRBV10-3, the J call TRBJ2-2; no clear D gene. Trimming removed 2 bases from V and 2 bases from J, with 12 bases in between. The CDR3 consists of 16 residues. Germline-derived CDR1 and CDR2 are ENHRY and SYGVKD. CDR3 in amino acids: CAISEQPDFNTGELFF. In nucleotides, the CDR3 is TGTGCCATCAGTGAGCAGCCCGACTTTAACACCGGGGAGCTGTTTTTT.